The table lists the clone carrying this T cell receptor beta chain with a few counts. V lost 0 bases, J lost 4 bases, and 9 bases lay in between. The CDR3 sequence is 14 residues long. Germline-derived CDR1 and CDR2 are SGHRS and YFSETQ. This specimen comes from a study of T-cell reconstitution after alpha-beta-depleted transplantation in children. Preparing the TCRbeta library involved the use of unique molecular identifiers. One entry per CDR3 protein, called by TCRdb with MiXCR from the PCR reads. The repertoire holds 250,000 to 400,000 distinct CDR3 sequences, with over 20% as singletons. The receptor was isolated from a male patient younger than 18 who had a stem cell transplant for acute lymphoblastic leukemia, so the T cells may come from the graft donor. The specimen was PBMCs, mostly from graft donor cells, collected 180 days after TCRalphabeta/CD19-depleted stem cell transplant. This chain joins TRBV5-1 and TRBJ2-3, with TRBD2 as a possible D gene (5 bases). DNA for the CDR3: TGCGCCAGCAGCTTGGGATTGGGAGCAGATACGCAGTATTTT. It specifies CASSLGLGADTQYF.